These 32 T cell receptor beta chains share one sample of origin, sequenced in a study of T cells after yellow fever vaccination. TCRdb used MiXCR to reprocess the 5' RACE reads, holding one entry per CDR3 protein. The table lists approximately 580,000 distinct CDR3 sequences, roughly 17% of them singletons. This specimen consisted of PBMCs, obtained 5 to 6 days after the first yellow fever vaccination. The receptors originated from a man between 18 and 29 years old who received the YFV17D yellow fever vaccine.

J is TRBJ1-2 and V is TRBV4-1, with D unresolved. Per germline, CDR1 MGHRA and CDR2 YSYEKL. The V end was cut by 0 bases, the J end by 8 bases, with 16 bases between. The CDR3 length is 15 residues. The CDR3 loop reads CASSQEWQAPRGYTF. The CDR3, as DNA: TGCGCCAGCAGCCAAGAGTGGCAGGCCCCAAGGGGCTACACCTTC.

The V gene is TRBV7-8, the J gene TRBJ2-1, with 9 bases aligning to TRBD1. The J segment lost 7 bases and the V segment lost 2 bases, leaving 6 bases of the junction unmatched. The CDR3 extends over 15 amino acids. Germline V gene sequence: CDR1 SGHVS, CDR2 FQNEAQ. The CDR3 protein is CASSLMGTGNNEQFF. The CDR3 bases are TGTGCCAGCAGCTTAATGGGGACAGGGAATAATGAGCAGTTCTTC.

The genes are TRBV20-1 and TRBJ2-7; the D call may be TRBD1 or TRBD2 (5 bases each). CDR1 and CDR2 (germline): DFQATT, SNEGSKA (reference sequence). Between the trimmed V and J ends, which lost 4 bases and 2 bases, there was a span of 18 bases. CDR3 size: 15 residues. The DNA for the CDR3 is TGCAGTGCTAAGGGACCCGACCGGAATCCCTACGAGCAGTACTTC. Translating gives CSAKGPDRNPYEQYF.

The table lists this clonotype with a few counts. The genes are TRBV12-3 or TRBV12-4 and TRBJ2-5; a possible D gene is TRBD1 (5 bases). The CDR3 contains 13 residues. V lost 5 bases, J lost 7 bases, and 14 bases lay in between. In DNA, the CDR3 is TGTGCCAGCAGTCAAAGACAGAGACGGACCCAGTACTTC. Its protein product is CASSQRQRRTQYF.

This clonotype was counted only a few times. In DNA, the CDR3 is TGTGCCAGCAACCTAGGGGGGGGAAAGCGTACCCAGTACTTC. Its protein is CASNLGGGKRTQYF. V usage is TRBV28 and J usage is TRBJ2-5, with D possibly being TRBD2 (7 bases). V was trimmed by 7 bases and J by 8 bases, leaving 20 bases between them. In germline, CDR1 is MDHEN, CDR2 SYDVKM. The CDR3 covers 14 residues.

In its sample, this clonotype was seen a few times. J is TRBJ1-4 and V is TRBV3-1; D gene unclear. The CDR3 is made up of 14 amino acids. V was shortened by 1 base and J by 4 bases, with 7 bases between the two germline ends. Germline-derived CDR1 and CDR2 are LGHDT and YNNKEL (reference sequence). The CDR3 protein is CASSQARDNEKLFF. The CDR3 DNA sequence: TGTGCCAGCAGCCAAGCGAGGGATAATGAAAAACTGTTTTTT.

There are a few counts of this clonotype. The V and J genes are TRBV12-3 or TRBV12-4 and TRBJ1-1, with TRBD1 matching over 9 bases. V lost 6 bases to trimming and J lost 6 bases; unmatched junction nucleotides: 5. CDR3 length equals 13 residues. CDR3 nucleotide sequence: TGTGCCAGCAGGGGACAGGGTCCTCCTGAAGCTTTCTTT. This codes for CASRGQGPPEAFF.

This chain links TRBV4-1 with TRBJ1-1; D not certain. The CDR3 covers 15 residues. Looked up from germline, CDR1 is MGHRA and CDR2 is YSYEKL. The V end was cut by 3 bases, the J end by 1 base, with 12 bases between. The CDR3 region has the DNA TGCGCCAGCAGCCAGCCCCTCTTTAGGAACACTGAAGCTTTCTTT. It translates to CASSQPLFRNTEAFF.

This clonotype was picked up a small number of times. The chain has TRBV7-9 and TRBJ1-5; 7 bases line up with TRBD1. CDR1 is SEHNR, CDR2 FQNEAQ, per germline (reference sequence). V was pared by 4 bases and J by 8 bases, with 5 bases of the junction left unmatched. This CDR3 comprises 13 residues. CDR3 nucleotide sequence: TGTGCCAGCAGCTCCCCCGACAGGGAGCCCCAGCATTTT. Protein product: CASSSPDREPQHF.

This chain connects TRBV29-1 to TRBJ2-3; 8 positions match TRBD2. The CDR3 is 12 residues long. CDR1 SQVTM and CDR2 ANQGSEA come from the germline V gene. V was clipped by 8 bases and J by 4 bases; unmatched bases: 5. CDR3 sequence: CSLAGMADTQYF. The DNA of the CDR3 is TGCAGCTTAGCGGGGATGGCAGATACGCAGTATTTT.

This clonotype was seen ten or more times. The rearrangement joins TRBV7-2 to TRBJ1-1, with 9 bases lining up with TRBD1. This CDR3 contains 15 residues. Germline-derived CDR1 and CDR2 are SGHTA and FQGNSA. The trim removed 3 bases at V and 5 bases at J, leaving 7 bases unmatched. CDR3 amino acids: CASSFDGQGRTEAFF. CDR3 in DNA: TGTGCCAGCAGCTTCGATGGACAGGGGCGGACTGAAGCTTTCTTT.

This clonotype has more than one count but fewer than ten. The J gene is TRBJ2-5, the V gene TRBV6-1, with 10 bases lining up with TRBD2. The V and J ends lost 6 bases and 3 bases, in that order; junction bases with no gene match: 7. CDR1 MNHNS and CDR2 SASEGT come from the germline V gene. The CDR3 extends over 15 amino acids. The chain's CDR3 is CASSGWTSGKETQYF. The CDR3 nucleotides read TGTGCCAGCAGCGGATGGACTAGCGGAAAAGAGACCCAGTACTTC.

The CDR3 region is CASSLVKTRQEFLSWANVLTF. CDR3 nucleotide sequence: TGTGCCAGCAGCTTGGTTAAGACCAGACAGGAGTTCCTATCCTGGGCCAACGTCCTGACTTTC. The chain combines TRBV5-4 with TRBJ2-6; a possible D gene is TRBD1 (6 bases). The V end was cut by 0 bases, the J end by 5 bases, with 27 bases between. The CDR3 has 21 amino acids. Germline V gives CDR1 SGHNT, CDR2 YYREEE (reference sequence).

The J gene is TRBJ2-1, the V gene TRBV20-1; weak D call: TRBD2 (5 bases). The CDR3 length is 13 residues. From germline, CDR1 is DFQATT and CDR2 SNEGSKA (reference sequence). V lost 0 bases, J lost 9 bases, and 12 bases lay in between. CDR3 region: CSARDVRRSEQFF. CDR3 nucleotide sequence: TGCAGTGCTAGAGATGTCAGGAGGAGTGAGCAGTTCTTC.

This clonotype was seen a handful of times. The J gene is TRBJ2-1, the V gene TRBV6-2 or TRBV6-3, with TRBD2 matching 13 bases. Germline CDR1 is MNHEY and CDR2 is SVGEGT. CDR3 length equals 15 residues. Trimming removed 7 bases from V and 10 bases from J; junction bases left unmatched: 10. The DNA of the CDR3 is TGTGCCAGCACCATACTAGCGGGGGGGCCAAGGGAGCAGTTCTTC. Protein sequence: CASTILAGGPREQFF.

Only a few counts were recorded for this clonotype. J is TRBJ2-1 and V is TRBV6-2 or TRBV6-3; D uncertain. The CDR3 sequence is 13 residues long. Trimming shortened V by 2 bases and J by 4 bases, and 6 bases separated the two germline ends. The V gene's germline CDR1 is MNHEY and CDR2 SVGEGT. The CDR3 protein is CASSYRQYNEQFF. DNA for the CDR3: TGTGCCAGCAGTTACCGGCAATACAATGAGCAGTTCTTC.

The rearrangement links TRBV6-5 to TRBJ1-2; no clear D gene. This CDR3 is 13 amino acids long. CDR1 MNHEY and CDR2 SVGAGI come from the germline V gene. The germline V and J ends were trimmed by 0 bases and 6 bases, with 8 bases remaining between them. This CDR3 is CASSYSGSDGYTF. As DNA, the CDR3 is TGTGCCAGCAGTTACTCGGGGTCGGATGGCTACACCTTC.

The chain carries TRBV2 and TRBJ2-5; 11 bases are a match to TRBD2. Germline lookup yields CDR1 SNHLY and CDR2 FYNNEI. The CDR3 is 12 amino acids. The trim removed 9 bases at V and 3 bases at J, leaving 0 bases unmatched. This chain's CDR3 is CARTSGEETQYF. CDR3 DNA: TGTGCCAGGACTAGCGGGGAAGAGACCCAGTACTTC. The variable domain in full, with the rest retrieved from reference TRBV2 and TRBJ2-5, is EPEVTQTPSHQVTQMGQEVILRCVPISNHLYFYWYRQILGQKVEFLVSFYNNEISEKSEIFDDQFSVERPDGSNFTLKIRSTKLEDSAMYFCARTSGEETQYFGPGTRLLVL.

This clonotype was observed a few times. The chain combines TRBV5-1 with TRBJ2-5; D might be TRBD1 (7 bases). This CDR3 is 16 amino acids long. Trimming removed 3 bases at V and 4 bases at J, with 19 bases between. Per germline, CDR1 SGHRS and CDR2 YFSETQ. The CDR3 here is CASSSWEAKGAETQYF. The CDR3, as DNA: TGCGCCAGCAGCTCGTGGGAGGCGAAGGGGGCAGAGACCCAGTACTTC.

This clonotype was counted between two and nine times. The V and J genes are TRBV10-3 and TRBJ1-5; maybe TRBD1 (5 bases). CDR3 length: 13 residues. Between the trimmed V and J ends, which lost 2 bases and 7 bases, there was a span of 9 bases. The V gene's germline CDR1 is ENHRY and CDR2 SYGVKD. CDR3 in DNA: TGTGCCATCAGTGAGGTGGGGGTCCAGCCCCAGCATTTT. Translating gives CAISEVGVQPQHF.

This clonotype was counted a few times. V is TRBV6-6 and J is TRBJ1-1, with TRBD1 identical over 7 bases. The CDR3 sequence is 12 residues long. Germline V lookup: CDR1 MNHNY, CDR2 SVGAGI (reference sequence). J gave up 5 bases and V 7 bases, and 4 bases lay outside the gene matches. CDR3 amino acids: CASNLQGTEAFF. The CDR3 nucleotides read TGTGCCAGCAACCTACAGGGGACTGAAGCTTTCTTT.

The rearrangement uses TRBV12-3 or TRBV12-4 and TRBJ1-5; 7 nucleotides agree with TRBD1. J gave up 1 base and V 7 bases, and 10 bases lay outside the gene matches. The CDR3 has 16 residues. The CDR3 bases are TGTGCCAGCAACTTCCAAGGGGGCAGGAGCAATCAGCCCCAGCATTTT. Translated, it gives CASNFQGGRSNQPQHF.

The rearrangement links TRBV6-2 or TRBV6-3 to TRBJ2-5; no definite D call. Trimming removed 6 bases at V and 5 bases at J, with 10 bases between. This CDR3 has 12 residues. Germline V CDR1 and CDR2: MNHEY, SVGEGT. The DNA for the CDR3 is TGTGCCAGCAGCCAACACATGGAGACCCAGTACTTC. Its protein is CASSQHMETQYF.

V and J are TRBV7-9 and TRBJ2-2; D is undetermined. The CDR3 extends over 14 amino acids. Trimming took 1 base from V and 5 from J, leaving 8 bases between them. The germline V gene encodes CDR1 SEHNR and CDR2 FQNEAQ (reference sequence). The CDR3 region has the DNA TGTGCCAGCAGCTTAGGATATATTACCGGGGAGCTGTTTTTT. It encodes CASSLGYITGELFF.

The chain joins TRBV27 to TRBJ1-2; possible D gene TRBD1, 5 bases. Germline CDR1 is MNHEY and CDR2 is SMNVEV (reference sequence). Trimming stripped 5 bases from V and 5 bases from J, with 18 bases between. The CDR3 covers 15 residues. For the CDR3, the DNA is TGTGCCAGCAGTCTAGGCCGGGGCTTAGGATATGGCTACACCTTC. It encodes CASSLGRGLGYGYTF.

The chain carries TRBV4-1 and TRBJ2-7, with a tentative D call TRBD2 (7 bases). The CDR3 has 15 amino acids. CDR1 and CDR2 from the germline V gene are MGHRA and YSYEKL. V was pared by 4 bases and J by 4 bases, with 17 bases between. CDR3 DNA sequence: TGCGCCAGCAGCCCCTCCAGGGGAGGGGGGTACGAGCAGTACTTC. Translating it yields CASSPSRGGGYEQYF.

V gene TRBV29-1 combines with J gene TRBJ2-1; D is tentatively TRBD1 or TRBD2 (5 bases each). The germline V and J ends were trimmed by 3 bases and 0 bases, with 12 bases remaining between them. There are 15 residues in the CDR3. Looked up from germline, CDR1 is SQVTM and CDR2 is ANQGSEA. The CDR3 loop reads CSVDGGSSSYNEQFF. The CDR3 bases are TGCAGCGTTGATGGGGGTTCCAGCTCCTACAATGAGCAGTTCTTC.

This clonotype was seen just once. This sequence joins TRBV28 and TRBJ2-3; D remains unclear. V was trimmed by 2 bases and J by 4 bases, leaving 10 bases between them. In germline, CDR1 is MDHEN, CDR2 SYDVKM. The length of the CDR3 is 14 residues. The CDR3 nucleotides read TGTGCCAGCAGTTTACCCCTTGGGTCAGATACGCAGTATTTT. Amino acid sequence: CASSLPLGSDTQYF.

This chain uses TRBV5-1 with TRBJ2-1, with 8 positions matching TRBD1. Germline trimming cut 4 bases from V and 5 bases from J; bases unmatched to any gene: 8. Germline V gives CDR1 SGHRS, CDR2 YFSETQ. The CDR3 length is 15 residues. The CDR3 protein is CASSLQGASHNEQFF. CDR3 coding DNA: TGCGCCAGCAGCCTGCAGGGGGCGTCACACAATGAGCAGTTCTTC. Based on the CDR3 plus reference TRBV5-1 and TRBJ2-1, the full variable domain is KAGVTQTPRYLIKTRGQQVTLSCSPISGHRSVSWYQQTPGQGLQFLFEYFSETQRNKGNFPGRFSGRQFSNSRSEMNVSTLELGDSALYLCASSLQGASHNEQFFGPGTRLTVL.

This clonotype was detected a few times. This sequence joins TRBV19 and TRBJ1-5, with D possibly matching TRBD1 (6 bases). This CDR3 has 13 residues. Trimming cost V 7 bases and J 6 bases, with 13 bases left between them. Germline V lookup: CDR1 LNHDA, CDR2 SQIVND (reference sequence). In DNA, the CDR3 is TGTGCCAGTAATGGGGGCGAAGTTCAGCCCCAGCATTTT. Its translation: CASNGGEVQPQHF.

This chain links TRBV6-1 with TRBJ2-7; maybe TRBD2 (6 bases). The CDR3 length is 15 residues. Germline V gene sequence: CDR1 MNHNS, CDR2 SASEGT. Trimming cost V 6 bases and J 3 bases, with 18 bases left between them. CDR3 amino acids: CASRGGRGGFYEQYV. DNA of the CDR3: TGTGCCAGCAGGGGTGGGCGGGGAGGCTTCTACGAGCAGTACGTC.

This chain joins TRBV24-1 and TRBJ2-1; D might be TRBD2 (6 bases). There are 14 residues in the CDR3. From germline, CDR1 is KGHDR and CDR2 SFDVKD. Trimming left V 4 bases short and J 7 bases short, with 13 bases between. The CDR3 protein is CATSDSGEKNEQFF. The DNA of the CDR3 is TGTGCCACCAGTGACTCGGGAGAGAAGAATGAGCAGTTCTTC.